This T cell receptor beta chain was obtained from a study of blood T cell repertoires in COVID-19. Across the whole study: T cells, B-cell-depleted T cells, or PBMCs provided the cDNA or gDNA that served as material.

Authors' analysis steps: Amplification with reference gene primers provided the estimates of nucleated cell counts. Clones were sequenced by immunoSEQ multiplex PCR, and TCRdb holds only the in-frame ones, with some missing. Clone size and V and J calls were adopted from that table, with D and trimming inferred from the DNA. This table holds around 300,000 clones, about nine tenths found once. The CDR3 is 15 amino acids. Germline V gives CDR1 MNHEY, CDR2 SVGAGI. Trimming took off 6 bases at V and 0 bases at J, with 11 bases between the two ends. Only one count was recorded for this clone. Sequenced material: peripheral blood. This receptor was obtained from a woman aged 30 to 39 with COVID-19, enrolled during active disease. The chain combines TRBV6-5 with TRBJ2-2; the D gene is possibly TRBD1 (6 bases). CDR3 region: CASSPDRSNTGELFF. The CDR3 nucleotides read TGTGCCAGCAGCCCCGACAGGTCGAACACCGGGGAGCTGTTTTTT.